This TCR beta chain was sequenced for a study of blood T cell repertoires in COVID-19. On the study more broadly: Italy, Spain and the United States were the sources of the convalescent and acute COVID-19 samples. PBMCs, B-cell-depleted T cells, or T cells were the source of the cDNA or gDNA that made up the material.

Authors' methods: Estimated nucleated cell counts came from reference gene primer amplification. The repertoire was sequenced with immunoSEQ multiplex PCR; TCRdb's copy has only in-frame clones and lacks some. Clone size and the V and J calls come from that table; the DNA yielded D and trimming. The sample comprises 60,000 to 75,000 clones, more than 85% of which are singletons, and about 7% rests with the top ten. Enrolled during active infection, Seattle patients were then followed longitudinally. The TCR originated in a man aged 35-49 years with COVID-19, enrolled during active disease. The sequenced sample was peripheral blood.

The CDR3: CASSKRTPWGAGELFF. CDR3 DNA: TGCGCCAGCAGTAAGAGGACACCTTGGGGCGCCGGGGAGCTGTTTTTT. The rearrangement links TRBV4-1 to TRBJ2-2, with TRBD1 as a possible D gene (5 bases). Trimming removed 6 bases from V and 6 bases from J, with 20 bases in between. This CDR3 is built from 16 residues. CDR1 and CDR2 from the germline V gene are MGHRA and YSYEKL.